One sample yielded the 30 T cell receptor beta chains listed below, sequenced in a study of blood T cell repertoires in COVID-19. Here immunoSEQ multiplex PCR was the method, and the copy in TCRdb shows in-frame clones only, minus some. This table holds approximately 120,000 clones, about 86% found once. Input material: peripheral blood. All receptors come from a woman between 50 and 59 years old who had recovered from COVID-19.

The rearrangement links TRBV5-1 to TRBJ2-7, with 8 bases lining up with TRBD1. Germline loops: CDR1 SGHRS, CDR2 YFSETQ. With V trimmed by 5 bases and J by 5 bases, 9 bases remained unmatched. This CDR3 is built from 14 residues. The CDR3 nucleotides are TGCGCCAGCAGACGACAGGGGAAAAATGACGAGCAGTACTTC. It specifies CASRRQGKNDEQYF.

The chain links TRBV6-2 or TRBV6-3 to TRBJ2-1; 7 bases are a match to TRBD2. The V and J ends lost 2 bases and 0 bases, in that order; junction bases with no gene match: 4. The CDR3 contains 16 residues. Germline V gives CDR1 MNHEY, CDR2 SVGEGT. The CDR3 DNA sequence: TGTGCCAGCAGTTACCGGACTAGTTCCTCCTACAATGAGCAGTTCTTC. Its translation: CASSYRTSSSYNEQFF.

The chain employs TRBV6-2 or TRBV6-3 and TRBJ1-1; D may be TRBD1 (6 bases). Germline CDR1 and CDR2: MNHEY and SVGEGT. The CDR3 runs to 15 residues. V was cut by 0 bases and J by 4 bases, with 12 bases left in between. The CDR3 sequence is CASSYSFQGSTEAFF. The CDR3 bases are TGTGCCAGCAGTTACTCGTTTCAGGGGAGCACTGAAGCTTTCTTT.

This rearrangement joins TRBV2 to TRBJ2-1, with D possibly being TRBD1 (6 bases). CDR1 SNHLY and CDR2 FYNNEI come from the germline V gene. Trimming pared 4 bases from V and 9 bases from J, leaving 13 bases between. The CDR3 has 13 residues. The CDR3 is CASSATGLGEQFF. The CDR3 DNA reads TGTGCCAGCAGTGCGACAGGCTTGGGTGAGCAGTTCTTC.

The chain has TRBV29-1 and TRBJ2-1; 8 bases are shared with TRBD1. The V and J ends lost 6 bases and 9 bases, in that order; junction bases with no gene match: 16. The CDR3 length is 15 residues. Germline V gene lookup returns CDR1 SQVTM and CDR2 ANQGSEA. CDR3: CSVGLQGARSSEQFF. In nucleotides, the CDR3 is TGCAGCGTGGGACTCCAGGGGGCGCGATCTAGTGAGCAGTTCTTC.

This chain connects TRBV2 to TRBJ2-2, with 11 bases matching TRBD1. CDR1 and CDR2 from the germline V gene are SNHLY and FYNNEI. The V segment lost 9 bases and the J segment 5 bases; nucleotides outside the gene matches: 14. This CDR3 is built from 17 residues. CDR3 in amino acids: CASFGQGAILLTGELFF. CDR3 bases: TGTGCCAGTTTCGGACAGGGGGCTATTTTATTGACCGGGGAGCTGTTTTTT.

The chain employs TRBV6-4 and TRBJ2-3, with D possibly matching TRBD2 (6 bases). Germline V gives CDR1 MRHNA, CDR2 SNTAGT. The CDR3 spans 13 residues. Trimming took 10 bases from V and 0 from J, leaving 11 bases between them. CDR3: CAIPGVSTDTQYF. CDR3 nucleotides: TGTGCCATCCCGGGGGTAAGCACAGATACGCAGTATTTT.

V gene TRBV12-5 combines with J gene TRBJ2-5; D might be TRBD2 (7 bases). V dropped 8 bases and J dropped 5 bases, with 18 bases sitting between them. Per germline, CDR1 LGHNT and CDR2 FRNRAP. This CDR3 is 14 amino acids long. The CDR3 sequence is CASLLRGGKETQYF. The CDR3 DNA reads as TGTGCTAGTCTTCTAAGGGGGGGTAAGGAGACCCAGTACTTC.

This chain uses TRBV19 with TRBJ1-3, with 8 bases fitting TRBD1. The length of the CDR3 is 16 residues. Per germline, CDR1 LNHDA and CDR2 SQIVND (reference sequence). J lost 4 bases, V lost 3 bases, and 8 bases had no gene match. This CDR3 reads CASSITATGAGNTIYF. The CDR3 region has the DNA TGTGCCAGTAGTATTACCGCGACAGGGGCCGGAAACACCATATATTTT.

The CDR3 is CASSFVPGQGPKGYTF. The CDR3 DNA follows: TGTGCCAGCAGCTTCGTCCCGGGACAGGGTCCTAAAGGCTACACCTTC. J is TRBJ1-2 and V is TRBV7-2, with 9 bases identical to TRBD1. There are 16 residues in the CDR3. Germline values: CDR1 SGHTA, CDR2 FQGNSA. The V and J ends lost 3 bases and 8 bases, in that order; junction bases with no gene match: 13.

The J gene is TRBJ2-4, the V gene TRBV2, with D maybe TRBD1 (5 bases). V was trimmed by 3 bases and J by 16 bases, leaving 10 bases between them. This CDR3 is 10 amino acids long. CDR1 and CDR2 (germline): SNHLY, FYNNEI. The CDR3 loop reads CASSEDIFYF. The DNA of the CDR3 is TGTGCCAGCAGTGAGGACATTTTCTACTTC. The complete variable domain, with remaining parts taken from reference TRBV2 and TRBJ2-4, reads EPEVTQTPSHQVTQMGQEVILRCVPISNHLYFYWYRQILGQKVEFLVSFYNNEISEKSEIFDDQFSVERPDGSNFTLKIRSTKLEDSAMYFCASSEDIFYFGAGTRLSVL.

V usage is TRBV10-3 and J usage is TRBJ1-1, with D possibly matching TRBD1 (5 bases). Trimming pared 6 bases from V and 5 bases from J, leaving 25 bases between. This CDR3 has 17 amino acids. From germline, CDR1 is ENHRY and CDR2 SYGVKD. The CDR3, as DNA: TGTGCCATCAGGAAGGCGGGGCTCACCGAGGACGGGACTGAAGCTTTCTTT. Translation gives CAIRKAGLTEDGTEAFF.

The chain is built from TRBV27 and TRBJ2-1; the D gene is possibly TRBD1 (5 bases). This CDR3 is 14 amino acids long. CDR1 is MNHEY, CDR2 SMNVEV, per germline (reference sequence). V was trimmed by 6 bases and J by 12 bases, leaving 21 bases between them. DNA for the CDR3: TGTGCCAGCAGAGAGGACCACCAGGGTAGTGGGCAGTTCTTC. It yields the protein CASREDHQGSGQFF.

This sequence joins TRBV27 and TRBJ1-1; 9 bases agree with TRBD1. The CDR3 is made up of 16 amino acids. CDR1 and CDR2 from the germline V gene are MNHEY and SMNVEV (reference sequence). The J segment lost 3 bases and the V segment lost 1 base, leaving 6 bases of the junction unmatched. CDR3 nucleotides: TGTGCCAGCAGTTTATTCCCACAGGGGGCGGACACTGAAGCTTTCTTT. This translates into CASSLFPQGADTEAFF.

The chain combines TRBV11-3 with TRBJ2-1; D gene uncertain. Deletions cut 2 bases from V and 7 bases from J, with 12 bases between. Germline values: CDR1 SGHNT, CDR2 YENEEA. CDR3 size: 14 residues. CDR3 protein: CASSLSPSMNEQFF. The CDR3 nucleotides read TGTGCCAGCAGCTTATCCCCTAGTATGAATGAGCAGTTCTTC.

V usage is TRBV11-1 and J usage is TRBJ1-1, with D maybe TRBD1 (5 bases). V lost 2 bases to trimming and J lost 10 bases, with 14 bases between them. Germline CDR1 is SGHAT and CDR2 is FQDESV (reference sequence). The CDR3 has 13 residues. The CDR3 loop is CASSLKLGLGAFF. Here the CDR3 DNA reads TGTGCCAGCAGCTTAAAATTGGGGCTTGGAGCTTTCTTT.

The chain carries TRBV7-3 and TRBJ1-5; the match to TRBD1 covers 8 bases. There are 20 residues in the CDR3. With V trimmed by 6 bases and J by 4 bases, 23 bases remained unmatched. Germline assignment: CDR1 SGHTA and CDR2 FQGTGA. The CDR3 sequence: CASSFSRDRRPPKWNQPQHF. For the CDR3, the DNA is TGTGCCAGCAGTTTTTCCCGGGACAGGCGACCCCCGAAATGGAATCAGCCCCAGCATTTT.

The J gene is TRBJ2-1, the V gene TRBV13, with D perhaps TRBD2 (5 bases). Germline V lookup: CDR1 PRHDT, CDR2 FYEKMQ (reference sequence). This CDR3 is 15 amino acids long. With 0 bases removed from V and 0 bases from J, the gap between germline ends came to 6 bases. This chain's CDR3 is CASSLGRDSYNEQFF. Written as DNA, the CDR3 is TGTGCCAGCAGCTTAGGCCGGGACTCCTACAATGAGCAGTTCTTC.

The rearrangement uses TRBV10-1 and TRBJ2-5, with D maybe TRBD1 (6 bases). The CDR3 is 14 residues long. V was pared by 7 bases and J by 5 bases, with 17 bases between. Germline CDR1 reads WNHNN; CDR2 reads SYGVQD (reference sequence). DNA for the CDR3: TGCGCCAGCACCGGTAGTAGGGACAAGGAGACCCAGTACTTC. It codes for CASTGSRDKETQYF.

V gene TRBV5-1 combines with J gene TRBJ1-6; D is possibly TRBD1 (6 bases). V was shortened by 6 bases and J by 8 bases, with 18 bases between the two germline ends. The CDR3 is 15 amino acids. Germline V gene sequence: CDR1 SGHRS, CDR2 YFSETQ. CDR3 nucleotides: TGCGCCAGCATGGATAGTACGGGGGGCCATTCACCCCTCCACTTT. It specifies CASMDSTGGHSPLHF.

The rearrangement joins TRBV4-3 to TRBJ2-7, with D possibly being TRBD1 (6 bases). Germline loops: CDR1 LGHNA, CDR2 YSLEER. The CDR3 contains 15 residues. Trimming removed 0 bases from V and 4 bases from J, with 13 bases in between. The CDR3 region is CASSQEKGVYYEQYF. CDR3 DNA sequence: TGCGCCAGCAGCCAAGAAAAGGGGGTCTATTACGAGCAGTACTTC.

The gene calls are TRBV11-2 and TRBJ2-2; TRBD2 matches at 12 bases. Germline CDR1 SGHAT, CDR2 FQNNGV. The CDR3 length is 17 residues. With V trimmed by 5 bases and J by 5 bases, 9 bases remained unmatched. This CDR3 reads CASSTHLAGGRTGELFF. The CDR3 region has the DNA TGTGCCAGCAGCACCCATCTAGCGGGGGGGCGGACCGGGGAGCTGTTTTTT.

The table lists this clone with a count of one. The chain is built from TRBV5-1 and TRBJ2-5; D is perhaps TRBD1 (6 bases). Germline V CDR1 and CDR2: SGHRS, YFSETQ. The CDR3 is made up of 17 amino acids. V was trimmed by 0 bases and J by 2 bases, leaving 17 bases between them. The CDR3 sequence is CASSLATLGQLQETQYF. Here the CDR3 DNA reads TGCGCCAGCAGCTTGGCGACTTTAGGACAGCTACAAGAGACCCAGTACTTC.

With regard to this clone: Other nucleotide sequences in the sample specify the same CDR3. DNA of the CDR3: TGTGCCAGCAGCCCCGACAGGGGGAGCAATCAGCCCCAGCATTTT. It specifies CASSPDRGSNQPQHF. The chain combines TRBV6-5 with TRBJ1-5; 9 bases fit TRBD1. V trimming: 6 bases; J trimming: 1 base; junction bases outside the gene matches: 4. In germline, CDR1 is MNHEY, CDR2 SVGAGI. The CDR3 sequence is 15 residues long.

The sample holds a few counts of this clone. The chain recombines TRBV6-1 with TRBJ1-2; D uncertain. Trimming stripped 2 bases from V and 2 bases from J, with 15 bases between. This CDR3 contains 16 residues. The V gene's germline CDR1 is MNHNS and CDR2 SASEGT. This CDR3 reads CASSETRNGGNYGYTF. The CDR3 bases are TGTGCCAGCAGTGAAACCCGCAACGGCGGAAACTATGGCTACACCTTC.

The rearrangement uses TRBV2 and TRBJ1-5; no clear D gene. V shed 8 bases and J shed 7 bases, with 12 bases lying between them. The CDR3 spans 12 residues. The V gene's germline CDR1 is SNHLY and CDR2 FYNNEI. Here the CDR3 DNA reads TGTGCCAGCGCGGTTCCGATGCAGCCCCAGCATTTT. Translation: CASAVPMQPQHF.

This clone was detected once. CDR3 bases: TGTGCCAGCAGCTTAGCGAGGGCTGGCTACACCTTC. Protein: CASSLARAGYTF. V is TRBV7-2 and J is TRBJ1-2, with no clear D. Germline V gene lookup returns CDR1 SGHTA and CDR2 FQGNSA. There are 12 residues in the CDR3. V gave up 0 bases and J gave up 7 bases, with 6 bases separating them.

V gene TRBV7-9 combines with J gene TRBJ1-6; 7 nucleotides match TRBD1. This CDR3 has 16 residues. Germline-derived CDR1 and CDR2 are SEHNR and FQNEAQ (reference sequence). Unmatched junction bases numbered 10, after V lost 5 bases and J lost 6 bases. As DNA, the CDR3 is TGTGCCAGCAGCCCAGACAGGGCCCGCGCTAATTCACCCCTCCACTTT. Amino acids: CASSPDRARANSPLHF.

This chain connects TRBV9 to TRBJ1-2; tentative D call: TRBD1 (6 bases). CDR3 length equals 15 residues. Trimming removed 0 bases from V and 5 bases from J, with 14 bases in between. Germline V gene lookup returns CDR1 SGDLS and CDR2 YYNGEE. In nucleotides, the CDR3 is TGTGCCAGCAGCGTAGCCCCAGGACAGCAGTATGGCTACACCTTC. It codes for CASSVAPGQQYGYTF. The full variable domain, in which reference TRBV9 and TRBJ1-2 provide the parts outside the CDR3, is DSGVTQTPKHLITATGQRVTLRCSPRSGDLSVYWYQQSLDQGLQFLIQYYNGEERAKGNILERFSAQQFPDLHSELNLSSLELGDSALYFCASSVAPGQQYGYTFGSGTRLTVV.

This clone was seen a single time. This chain links TRBV4-1 with TRBJ2-7; D remains ambiguous. There are 18 residues in the CDR3. With 2 bases removed from V and 0 bases from J, the gap between germline ends came to 20 bases. Per germline, CDR1 MGHRA and CDR2 YSYEKL. As DNA, the CDR3 is TGCGCCAGCAGCCAACCTACTATCCTTTCTCCCAACTCCTACGAGCAGTACTTC. It translates to CASSQPTILSPNSYEQYF.